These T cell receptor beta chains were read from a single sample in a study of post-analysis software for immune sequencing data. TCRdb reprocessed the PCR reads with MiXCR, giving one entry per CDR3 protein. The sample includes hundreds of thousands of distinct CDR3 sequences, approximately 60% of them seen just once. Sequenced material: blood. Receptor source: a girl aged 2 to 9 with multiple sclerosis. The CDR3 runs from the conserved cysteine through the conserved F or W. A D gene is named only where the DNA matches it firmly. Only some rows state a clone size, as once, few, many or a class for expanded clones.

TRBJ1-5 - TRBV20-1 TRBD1 CSARLGQVNQPQHF TGCAGTGCTAGACTAGGACAGGTGAATCAGCCCCAGCATTTT
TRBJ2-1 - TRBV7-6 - CASSPPWTAPYNEQFF TGTGCCAGCAGCCCACCCTGGACAGCCCCCTACAATGAGCAGTTCTTC
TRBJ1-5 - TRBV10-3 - CATRDGGAAQPQHF TGTGCCACGAGGGACGGAGGAGCGGCTCAGCCCCAGCATTTT
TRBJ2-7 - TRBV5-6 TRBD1 CASSFRDRIPYEQYF TGTGCCAGCAGCTTCCGGGACAGGATCCCCTACGAGCAGTACTTC
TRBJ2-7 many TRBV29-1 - CSVAEGYEQYF TGCAGCGTTGCCGAGGGCTACGAGCAGTACTTC
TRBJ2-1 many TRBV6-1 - CASEFAGNEQFF TGTGCCAGCGAGTTTGCGGGGAATGAGCAGTTCTTC
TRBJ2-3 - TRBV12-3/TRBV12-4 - CASSPVGGQRPDTQYF TGTGCCAGCAGTCCCGTCGGGGGACAGCGCCCAGATACGCAGTATTTT
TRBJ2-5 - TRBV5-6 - CASSLFFQETQYF TGTGCCAGCAGCTTGTTCTTTCAAGAGACCCAGTACTTC
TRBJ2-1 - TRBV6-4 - CASSDDPAGEQFF TGTGCCAGCAGTGACGACCCAGCGGGTGAGCAGTTCTTC
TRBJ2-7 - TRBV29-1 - CSYTGSIYEQYF TGCAGCTATACAGGGAGTATCTACGAGCAGTACTTC
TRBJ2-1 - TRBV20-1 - CSARDLPGVIYNEQFF TGCAGTGCTAGAGATCTGCCAGGGGTCATCTACAATGAGCAGTTCTTC